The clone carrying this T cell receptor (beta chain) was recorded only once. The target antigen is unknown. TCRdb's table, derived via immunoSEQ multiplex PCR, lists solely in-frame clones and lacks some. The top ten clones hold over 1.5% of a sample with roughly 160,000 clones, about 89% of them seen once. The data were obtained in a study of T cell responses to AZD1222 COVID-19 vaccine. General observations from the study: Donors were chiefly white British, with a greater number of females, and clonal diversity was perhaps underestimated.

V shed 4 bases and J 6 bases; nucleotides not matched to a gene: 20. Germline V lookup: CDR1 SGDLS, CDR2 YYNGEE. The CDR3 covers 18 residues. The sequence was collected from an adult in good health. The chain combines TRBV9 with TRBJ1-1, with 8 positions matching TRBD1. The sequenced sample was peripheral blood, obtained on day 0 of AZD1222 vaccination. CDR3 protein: CASSPPQGALFFGAEAFF. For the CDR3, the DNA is TGTGCCAGCAGCCCTCCCCAGGGGGCTCTTTTCTTCGGCGCTGAAGCTTTCTTT. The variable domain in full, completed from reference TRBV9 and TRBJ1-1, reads DSGVTQTPKHLITATGQRVTLRCSPRSGDLSVYWYQQSLDQGLQFLIQYYNGEERAKGNILERFSAQQFPDLHSELNLSSLELGDSALYFCASSPPQGALFFGAEAFFGQGTRLTVV.